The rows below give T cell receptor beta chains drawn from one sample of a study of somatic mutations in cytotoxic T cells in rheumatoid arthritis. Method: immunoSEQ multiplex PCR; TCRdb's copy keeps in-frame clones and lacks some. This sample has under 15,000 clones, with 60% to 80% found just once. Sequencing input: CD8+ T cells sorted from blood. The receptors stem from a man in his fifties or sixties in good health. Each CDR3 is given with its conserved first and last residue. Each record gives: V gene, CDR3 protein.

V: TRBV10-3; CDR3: CAISEWGLAGSTDTQYF
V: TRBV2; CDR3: CASSPVTGGHEQFF
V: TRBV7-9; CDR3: CASSIGGLPRETQYF
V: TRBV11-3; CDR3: CASSPRTGGWDEQYF
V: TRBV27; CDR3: CASSSPGQGMDTQYF
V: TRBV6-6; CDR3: CASSPLAGWNEQFF
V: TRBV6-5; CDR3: CASSYEGAGELFF
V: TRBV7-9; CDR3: CASSPREGDIQYF
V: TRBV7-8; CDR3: CASSYTDYEQYF
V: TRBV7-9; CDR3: CASRDTANYGYTF